Listed here is a single T cell receptor (beta chain). Its antigen is undetermined. The data originate from a study of shared clonotypes between healthy human individuals. At the level of the study: The donors, two women and three men, were aged 18 to 49. Study-level findings and limits: Between a handful of donors, naive CD4 clonotypes were shared at a level of around 5.1%. Specimens sampled were limited to blood, with tissue repertoires likely differing.

Germline V lookup: CDR1 GTSNPN, CDR2 SVGIG (reference sequence). This CDR3 is built from 16 residues. Between the trimmed V and J ends, which lost 0 bases and 2 bases, there was a span of 16 bases. Assay: immunoSEQ multiplex PCR; the TCRdb copy retains only in-frame clones and omits some. Altogether roughly 380,000 clones are present, about 96% being singletons, with the ten largest covering 0.25% to 0.35%. Pooled CD45RO+ cells and CCR7-negative CD45RA+ TemRA cells made up CD8 memory. The TCR originated in a man between 25 and 39 years old in good health. Sequencing was performed on memory CD8+ T cells sorted from blood. Subset noted: CD45RO+ cells pooled with CCR7-negative TemRA cells. The J gene is TRBJ1-2, the V gene TRBV30; D not certain. This CDR3 is CAWSVLRGRPNYGYTF. In DNA, the CDR3 is TGTGCCTGGAGTGTCTTGCGCGGCAGGCCCAACTATGGCTACACCTTC.